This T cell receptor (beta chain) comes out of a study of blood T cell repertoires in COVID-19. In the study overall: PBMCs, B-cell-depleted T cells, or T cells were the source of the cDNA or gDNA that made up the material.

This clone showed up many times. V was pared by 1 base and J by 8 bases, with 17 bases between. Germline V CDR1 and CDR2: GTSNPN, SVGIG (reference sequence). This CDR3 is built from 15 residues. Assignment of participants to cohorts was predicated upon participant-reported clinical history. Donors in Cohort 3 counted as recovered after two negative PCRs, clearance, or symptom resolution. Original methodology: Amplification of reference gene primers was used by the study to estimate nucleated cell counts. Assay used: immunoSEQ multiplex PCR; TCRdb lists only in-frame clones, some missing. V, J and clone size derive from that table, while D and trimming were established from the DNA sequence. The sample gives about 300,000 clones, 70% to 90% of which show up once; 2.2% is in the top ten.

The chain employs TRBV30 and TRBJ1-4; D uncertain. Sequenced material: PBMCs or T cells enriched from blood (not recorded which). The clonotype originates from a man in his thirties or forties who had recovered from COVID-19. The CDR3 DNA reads TGTGCCTGGAGTGCGATCTATGAGGGTACGGAAAAACTGTTTTTT. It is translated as CAWSAIYEGTEKLFF.